The present T cell receptor beta chain was sequenced within a study of identical twins. The CDR3 totals 14 residues. Germline V CDR1 and CDR2: LNHNV, YYDKDF (reference sequence). V was cut by 5 bases and J by 7 bases, with 14 bases left in between. This clonotype came up many times. Its antigen is not identified. The authors used template switching to add a universal primer site and gave cDNA unique molecular identifiers. TCRdb reprocessed the 5' RACE reads via MiXCR and lists one record per CDR3 protein. The sample includes 200,000 to 250,000 distinct CDR3 sequences, around 8% of them seen just once. Study-level points and caveats: Zero-insertion analyses might be partly confounded by invariant T cells like MAIT and iNKT. Twin pairs' shared out-of-frame alpha sequences were enriched in low generation probability. With abundant cord blood beta clonotypes, insertions were fewer; memory repertoires showed no such pattern.

This sample also belongs to another study, concerning yellow fever vaccine responses in identical twins.

Sequences were obtained from memory (CD45RO+) T cells sorted from blood. The V and J genes are TRBV15 and TRBJ1-4, with D possibly TRBD1 on 5 matching bases. This clonotype was obtained from a woman between 18 and 29 years old in good health. In DNA form, the CDR3 reads TGTGCCACCAGCCTACAGGAGAGAGGTGAAAAACTGTTTTTT. It is translated as CATSLQERGEKLFF.